The 10 T cell receptor beta chains presented below share a single source sample, sequenced in a study of cytomegalovirus exposure and HLA in healthy donors (dated by TCRdb to about 2017). Libraries were prepared through the immunoSEQ multiplex PCR assay. A mixture of 60 forward primers for TCR Vbeta segments and 13 reverse primers for TCR Jbeta segments was used in the multiplex PCR. Held by TCRdb, this immuneACCESS table contains in-frame sequences only and omits some clones. Under half of the omission traces to an unresolved V gene where checked; the cause of the rest is unknown. Counted in this sample were 100,000 to 150,000 clones; just under 80% of them appeared once. The top ten hold less than 1.1% of the sample. Specimen: PBMCs. Receptors originate from a male donor in good health and CMV-seronegative.

V is TRBV14 and J is TRBJ2-1; 10 positions agree with TRBD2. The CDR3 runs 18 residues. Germline CDR1 reads SGHDN; CDR2 reads FVKESK. The junction had 8 bases not matched to a gene; V was cut back by 1 base and J by 2 bases. Here the CDR3 DNA reads TGTGCCAGCAGCCAAGTTAGGGAGAGCGGGGGGGCCTACAATGAGCAGTTCTTC. Protein product: CASSQVRESGGAYNEQFF.

CDR3 sequence: CASSEGRSRGYF. The CDR3 DNA reads TGTGCCAGCAGTGAAGGACGGAGCCGTGGGTACTTC. The chain recombines TRBV2 with TRBJ2-7; no clear D. V shed 1 base and J shed 12 bases, with 13 bases lying between them. CDR3 size: 12 residues. Germline V gene data show CDR1 as SNHLY and CDR2 as FYNNEI.

The chain uses TRBV7-2 and TRBJ2-1; D perhaps matches TRBD1 (6 bases). Germline CDR1 is SGHTA and CDR2 is FQGNSA. The CDR3 extends over 17 amino acids. V was shortened by 5 bases and J by 4 bases, with 21 bases between the two germline ends. The CDR3 here is CASSPPYSLGAYNEQFF. Written as DNA, the CDR3 is TGTGCCAGCAGCCCCCCCTATAGTCTGGGGGCTTACAATGAGCAGTTCTTC.

The chain carries TRBV19 and TRBJ2-2, with TRBD1 matching over 7 bases. V gave up 1 base and J gave up 4 bases; unmatched junction bases: 3. The CDR3 runs to 15 residues. Germline loops: CDR1 LNHDA, CDR2 SQIVND (reference sequence). CDR3 DNA: TGTGCCAGTAGTATAGGTACAGGGGTCACCGGGGAGCTGTTTTTT. It specifies CASSIGTGVTGELFF.

This clone has only a few counts. The V and J genes are TRBV6-5 and TRBJ1-5, with TRBD1 matching over 7 bases. The germline CDR1 and CDR2 sequences are MNHEY and SVGAGI. V dropped 8 bases and J dropped 2; count of bases not matched to a gene: 6. CDR3 length: 14 residues. The CDR3 DNA follows: TGTGCCAGCGGAGGGGGCTCGGGCAATCAGCCCCAGCATTTT. Translated: CASGGGSGNQPQHF.

The chain is built from TRBV5-1 and TRBJ1-4; the D is unclear. Germline CDR1 SGHRS, CDR2 YFSETQ. The CDR3 is made up of 15 amino acids. Trimming left V 4 bases short and J 8 bases short, with 18 bases between. DNA of the CDR3: TGCGCCAGCAGCGAAAGCCCCCTATCCGGGGAAAAACTGTTTTTT. Amino acids: CASSESPLSGEKLFF.

J is TRBJ2-7 and V is TRBV27; D uncertain. CDR1 is MNHEY and CDR2 is SMNVEV in the germline V gene (reference sequence). V was cut by 5 bases and J by 0 bases, with 11 bases left in between. The CDR3 runs 14 residues. The chain's CDR3 is CASSGPGSSYEQYF. The CDR3 DNA is TGTGCCAGCAGTGGTCCCGGGTCCTCCTACGAGCAGTACTTC.

The genes are TRBV30 and TRBJ2-2; TRBD2 matches at 9 bases. V dropped 3 bases and J dropped 1; count of bases not matched to a gene: 0. CDR3 length equals 14 residues. Germline CDR1 GTSNPN, CDR2 SVGIG (reference sequence). The CDR3 loop reads CAWRTSGNTGELFF. In nucleotides, the CDR3 is TGTGCCTGGAGGACTAGCGGGAACACCGGGGAGCTGTTTTTT.

CDR3 in amino acids: CAIGGRQGNTGELFF. The DNA of the CDR3 is TGTGCCATCGGAGGGAGACAGGGGAACACCGGGGAGCTGTTTTTT. This chain uses TRBV10-3 with TRBJ2-2, with D maybe TRBD1 (7 bases). Germline assignment: CDR1 ENHRY and CDR2 SYGVKD. The V end was cut by 8 bases, the J end by 1 base, with 14 bases between. The CDR3 has 15 amino acids.

CDR3 nucleotide sequence: TGTGCCAGCAAGGATAAGGCGGGGGGGAGTCAGCCCCAGCATTTT. This gives the protein CASKDKAGGSQPQHF. The rearrangement links TRBV2 to TRBJ1-5; maybe TRBD1 (5 bases). The V and J ends lost 7 bases and 6 bases respectively, with 19 bases between them. This CDR3 region has 15 residues. CDR1 and CDR2 from the germline V gene are SNHLY and FYNNEI.